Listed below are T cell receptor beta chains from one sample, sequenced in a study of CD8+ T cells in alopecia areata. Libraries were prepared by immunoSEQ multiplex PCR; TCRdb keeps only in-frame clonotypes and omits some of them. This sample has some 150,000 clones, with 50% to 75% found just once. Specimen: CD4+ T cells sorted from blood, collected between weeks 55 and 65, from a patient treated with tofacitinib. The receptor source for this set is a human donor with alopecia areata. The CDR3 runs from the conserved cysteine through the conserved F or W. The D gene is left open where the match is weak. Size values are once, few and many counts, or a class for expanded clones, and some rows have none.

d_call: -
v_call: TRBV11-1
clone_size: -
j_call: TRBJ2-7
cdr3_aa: CASSPITYEQYF
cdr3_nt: TGTGCCAGCAGCCCAATCACCTACGAGCAGTACTTC

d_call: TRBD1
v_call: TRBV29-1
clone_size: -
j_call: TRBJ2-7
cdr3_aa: CSVGDRSSYEQYF
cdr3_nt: TGCAGCGTGGGGGACAGGAGCTCCTACGAGCAGTACTTC

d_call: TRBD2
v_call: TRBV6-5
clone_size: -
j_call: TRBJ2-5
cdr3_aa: CASNLAGAETQYF
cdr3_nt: TGTGCCAGCAATCTAGCGGGGGCGGAGACCCAGTACTTC

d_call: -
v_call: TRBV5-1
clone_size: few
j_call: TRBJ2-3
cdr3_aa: CASSTGTDTDTQYF
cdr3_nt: TGCGCCAGCAGCACCGGAACAGACACAGATACGCAGTATTTT

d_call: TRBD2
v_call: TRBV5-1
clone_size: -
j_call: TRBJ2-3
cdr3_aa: CASSSRLAGGLTDTQYF
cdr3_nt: TGCGCCAGCAGCTCGCGACTAGCGGGGGGACTCACAGATACGCAGTATTTT

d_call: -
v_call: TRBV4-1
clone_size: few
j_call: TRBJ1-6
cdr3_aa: CASSQELGSPLHF
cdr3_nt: TGCGCCAGCAGCCAAGAGCTGGGATCACCCCTCCACTTT

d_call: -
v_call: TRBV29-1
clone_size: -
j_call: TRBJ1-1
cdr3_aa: CSVFPGSTEAFF
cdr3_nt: TGCAGCGTTTTTCCAGGGAGCACTGAAGCTTTCTTT

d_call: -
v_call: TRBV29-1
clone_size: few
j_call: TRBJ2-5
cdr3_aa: CSVDLPETQYF
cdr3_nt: TGCAGCGTTGACTTGCCGGAGACCCAGTACTTC

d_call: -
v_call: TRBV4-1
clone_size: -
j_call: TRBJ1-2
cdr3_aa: CASSQAETSNGYTF
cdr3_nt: TGCGCCAGCAGCCAAGCAGAGACATCGAATGGCTACACCTTC

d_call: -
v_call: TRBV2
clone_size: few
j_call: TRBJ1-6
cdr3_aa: CASSEEGYNSPLHF
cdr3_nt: TGTGCCAGCAGTGAGGAGGGCTATAATTCACCCCTCCACTTT

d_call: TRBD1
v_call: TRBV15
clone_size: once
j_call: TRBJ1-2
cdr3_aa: CATSRGQGFGGYTF
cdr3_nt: TGTGCCACCAGCAGAGGACAGGGATTTGGTGGCTACACCTTC

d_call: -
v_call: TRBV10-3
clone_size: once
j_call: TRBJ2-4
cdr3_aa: CAISESPRVPKNIQYF
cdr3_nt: TGTGCCATCAGTGAGTCACCCCGGGTGCCCAAAAACATTCAGTACTTC

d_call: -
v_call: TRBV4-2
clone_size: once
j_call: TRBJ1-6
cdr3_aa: CASSQGDRYNSPLHF
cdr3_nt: TGTGCCAGCAGCCAGGGGGATCGGTATAATTCACCCCTCCACTTT

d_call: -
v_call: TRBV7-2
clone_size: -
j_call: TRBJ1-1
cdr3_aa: CASSSQGRGTEAFF
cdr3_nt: TGTGCCAGCAGCTCTCAGGGGAGGGGCACTGAAGCTTTCTTT

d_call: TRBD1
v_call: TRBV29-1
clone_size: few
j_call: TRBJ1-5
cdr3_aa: CSARGGGGNQPQHF
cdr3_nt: TGCAGCGCCAGAGGAGGGGGCGGCAATCAGCCCCAGCATTTT

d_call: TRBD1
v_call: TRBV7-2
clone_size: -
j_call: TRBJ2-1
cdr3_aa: CASSRDRTHNEQFF
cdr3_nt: TGTGCCAGCTCCCGGGACAGAACCCACAATGAGCAGTTCTTC

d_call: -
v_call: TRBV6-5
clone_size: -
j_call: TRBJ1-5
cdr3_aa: CASSGQQNQPQHF
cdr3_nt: TGTGCCAGCAGCGGACAGCAAAATCAGCCCCAGCATTTT

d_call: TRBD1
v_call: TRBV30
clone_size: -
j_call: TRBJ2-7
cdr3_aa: CASSHLGQGRRYEQYF
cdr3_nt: TGTGCCTCATCTCATTTGGGACAGGGGAGGAGGTACGAGCAGTACTTC

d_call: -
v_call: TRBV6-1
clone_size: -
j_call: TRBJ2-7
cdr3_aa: CASSIGHANTYEQYF
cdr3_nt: TGTGCCAGCAGTATTGGACACGCGAATACCTACGAGCAGTACTTC

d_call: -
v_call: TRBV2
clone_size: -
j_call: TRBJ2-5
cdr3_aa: CASSVGETQYF
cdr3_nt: TGTGCCAGCAGTGTTGGGGAGACCCAGTACTTC

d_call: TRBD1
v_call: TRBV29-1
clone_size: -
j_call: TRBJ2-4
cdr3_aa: CSVVPGTGMKNIQYF
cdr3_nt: TGCAGCGTTGTCCCCGGGACAGGCATGAAAAACATTCAGTACTTC

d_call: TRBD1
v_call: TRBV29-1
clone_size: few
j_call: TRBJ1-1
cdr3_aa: CSVYSRYRGRTEAFF
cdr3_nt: TGCAGCGTTTATTCCCGGTACAGGGGGCGGACTGAAGCTTTCTTT

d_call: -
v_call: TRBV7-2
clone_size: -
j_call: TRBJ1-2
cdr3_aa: CASSPSWGGYTF
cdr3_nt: TGTGCCAGCAGCCCTTCCTGGGGGGGCTACACCTTC

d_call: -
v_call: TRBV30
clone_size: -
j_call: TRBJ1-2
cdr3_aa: CAWGLTNYGYTF
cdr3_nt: TGTGCCTGGGGTCTTACTAACTATGGCTACACCTTC

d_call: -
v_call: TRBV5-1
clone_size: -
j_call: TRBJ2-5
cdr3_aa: CASSLQGLQETQYF
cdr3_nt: TGCGCCAGCAGCCTACAGGGATTACAAGAGACCCAGTACTTC

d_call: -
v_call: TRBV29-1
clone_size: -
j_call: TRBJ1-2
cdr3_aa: CSGEVGTRNGYTF
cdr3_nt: TGCAGCGGGGAGGTCGGGACAAGGAATGGCTACACCTTC

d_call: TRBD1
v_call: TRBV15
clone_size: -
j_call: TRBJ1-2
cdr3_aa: CATSPGGQGAYGYTF
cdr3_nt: TGTGCCACCAGCCCTGGGGGGCAGGGGGCTTATGGCTACACCTTC

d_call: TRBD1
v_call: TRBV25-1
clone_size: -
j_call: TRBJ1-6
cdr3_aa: CASSDPDRGGIHF
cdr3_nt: TGTGCCAGCAGTGACCCGGACAGGGGAGGTATCCACTTT

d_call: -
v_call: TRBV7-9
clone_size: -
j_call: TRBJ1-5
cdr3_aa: CASSYQGPPQHF
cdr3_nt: TGTGCCAGCAGCTATCAGGGGCCGCCCCAGCATTTT

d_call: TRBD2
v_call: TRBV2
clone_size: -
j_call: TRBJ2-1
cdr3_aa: CASIAGGLYNEQFF
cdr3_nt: TGTGCCAGCATCGCGGGGGGACTGTACAATGAGCAGTTCTTC

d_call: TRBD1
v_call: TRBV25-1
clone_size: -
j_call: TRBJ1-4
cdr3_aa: CASSEGTGYEKLFF
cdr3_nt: TGTGCCAGCAGTGAAGGGACAGGGTATGAAAAACTGTTTTTT

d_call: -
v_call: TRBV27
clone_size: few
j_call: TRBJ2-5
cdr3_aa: CASSVGVETQYF
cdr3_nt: TGTGCCAGCAGTGTAGGAGTGGAGACCCAGTACTTC

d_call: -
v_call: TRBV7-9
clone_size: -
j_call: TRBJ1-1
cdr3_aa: CASSLGTANTEAFF
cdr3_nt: TGTGCCAGCAGCTTGGGGACGGCGAACACTGAAGCTTTCTTT

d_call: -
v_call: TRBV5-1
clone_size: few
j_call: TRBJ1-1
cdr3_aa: CASRPGINTEAFF
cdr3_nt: TGCGCCAGCAGGCCAGGGATAAACACTGAAGCTTTCTTT

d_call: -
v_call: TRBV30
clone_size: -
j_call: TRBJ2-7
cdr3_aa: CAWSVGGGLSEQYF
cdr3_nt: TGTGCCTGGAGTGTAGGGGGGGGCCTTTCCGAGCAGTACTTC

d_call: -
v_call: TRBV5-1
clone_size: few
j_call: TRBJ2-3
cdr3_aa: CASSSLGLVDTQYF
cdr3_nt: TGCGCCAGCAGCTCCCTAGGGCTGGTAGATACGCAGTATTTT

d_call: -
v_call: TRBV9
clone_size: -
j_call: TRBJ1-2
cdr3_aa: CASSVIGGNGYTF
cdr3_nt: TGTGCCAGCAGCGTAATTGGAGGAAATGGCTACACCTTC

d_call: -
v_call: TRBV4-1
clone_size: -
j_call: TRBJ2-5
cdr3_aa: CASSLRGQGETQYF
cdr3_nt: TGCGCCAGCAGCCTCCGAGGGCAGGGAGAGACCCAGTACTTC

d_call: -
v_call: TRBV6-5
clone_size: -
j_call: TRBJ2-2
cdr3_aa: CASREQNTGELFF
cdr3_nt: TGTGCCAGCAGGGAACAGAACACCGGGGAGCTGTTTTTT

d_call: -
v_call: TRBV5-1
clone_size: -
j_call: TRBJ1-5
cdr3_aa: CASSLQGFSNQPQHF
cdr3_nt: TGCGCCAGCAGCCTTCAGGGGTTTAGCAATCAGCCCCAGCATTTT

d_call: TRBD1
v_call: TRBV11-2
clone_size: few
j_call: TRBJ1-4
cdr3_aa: CASSPRTGYRNEKLFF
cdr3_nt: TGTGCCAGCAGCCCGCGGACAGGGTACAGGAATGAAAAACTGTTTTTT

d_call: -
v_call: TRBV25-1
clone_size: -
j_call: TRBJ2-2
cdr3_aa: CASSEWGGELFF
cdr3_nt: TGTGCCAGCAGTGAATGGGGCGGGGAGCTGTTTTTT

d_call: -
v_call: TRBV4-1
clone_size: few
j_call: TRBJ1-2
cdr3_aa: CASSQEISMTPTGASRF
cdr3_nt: TGCGCCAGCAGCCAAGAAATCTCGATGACACCGACAGGCGCCTCGAGATTC

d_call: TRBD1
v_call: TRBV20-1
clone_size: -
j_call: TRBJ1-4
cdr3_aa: CSARQGEQGF
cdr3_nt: TGCAGTGCTAGGCAGGGGGAGCAGGGTTTT

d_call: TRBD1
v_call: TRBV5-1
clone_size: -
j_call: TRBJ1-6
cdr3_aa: CASSPRTGRTNSPLHF
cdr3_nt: TGCGCCAGCAGCCCCCGGACAGGCCGCACTAATTCACCCCTCCACTTT

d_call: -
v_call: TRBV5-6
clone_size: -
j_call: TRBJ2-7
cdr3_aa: CASSSRTTYEQYF
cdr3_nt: TGTGCCAGCAGCTCCCGGACAACCTACGAGCAGTACTTC

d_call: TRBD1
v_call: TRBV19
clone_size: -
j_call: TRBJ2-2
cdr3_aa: CASRGTVNTGELFF
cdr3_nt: TGTGCCAGTAGGGGGACAGTGAACACCGGGGAGCTGTTTTTT

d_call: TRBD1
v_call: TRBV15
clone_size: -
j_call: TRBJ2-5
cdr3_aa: CATSRQGAGAQYF
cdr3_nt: TGTGCCACCAGCAGGCAGGGGGCCGGGGCCCAGTACTTC

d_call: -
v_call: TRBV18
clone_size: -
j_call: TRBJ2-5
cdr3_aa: CASSPTGIQETQYF
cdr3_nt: TGTGCCAGCTCCCCAACGGGGATACAAGAGACCCAGTACTTC

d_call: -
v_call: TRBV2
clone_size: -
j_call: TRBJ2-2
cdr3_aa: CASSLEGARELFF
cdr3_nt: TGTGCCAGCAGCCTGGAGGGGGCCCGGGAGCTGTTTTTT

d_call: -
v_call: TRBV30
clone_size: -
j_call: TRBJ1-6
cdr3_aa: CAWKGGTYNSPLHF
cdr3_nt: TGTGCCTGGAAGGGGGGAACCTATAATTCACCCCTCCACTTT

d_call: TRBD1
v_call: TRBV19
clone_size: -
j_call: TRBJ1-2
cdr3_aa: CASSIGTANDGYTF
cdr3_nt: TGTGCCAGTAGTATCGGGACAGCAAATGATGGCTACACCTTC

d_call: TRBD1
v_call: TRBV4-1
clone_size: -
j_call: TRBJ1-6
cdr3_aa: CASSLGTDNSPLHF
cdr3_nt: TGCGCCAGCAGCCTCGGGACAGATAATTCACCCCTCCACTTT

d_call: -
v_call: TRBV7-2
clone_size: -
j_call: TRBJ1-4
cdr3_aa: CASSPGTSNEKLFF
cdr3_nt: TGTGCCAGCAGCCCCGGGACGTCTAATGAAAAACTGTTTTTT

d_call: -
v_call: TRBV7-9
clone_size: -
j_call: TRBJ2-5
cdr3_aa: CASSLSGYETQYF
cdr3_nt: TGTGCCAGCAGCTTATCGGGATACGAGACCCAGTACTTC